These 23 T cell receptor beta chains were sequenced from one sample in a study of identical twins. TCRdb independently ran MiXCR on the 5' RACE reads; one entry per CDR3 protein. The data contain 500,000 to 550,000 distinct CDR3 sequences, 20% to 25% of them seen just once; the ten biggest clones take up approximately 0.48%. These data were likewise used in another study, on yellow fever vaccine responses in identical twins.

What was sequenced was CD4+ T cells sorted from blood. The source is a woman aged 18 to 35 in good health.

The chain is built from TRBV10-3 and TRBJ2-5; D call uncertain. This CDR3 has 14 amino acids. V was trimmed by 3 bases and J by 0 bases, leaving 8 bases between them. Germline CDR1 and CDR2: ENHRY and SYGVKD. This CDR3 reads CAISDMGNQETQYF. The CDR3 coding sequence is TGTGCCATCAGTGATATGGGGAACCAAGAGACCCAGTACTTC.

The chain employs TRBV12-3 or TRBV12-4 and TRBJ1-5; 9 nucleotides align to TRBD1. The CDR3 runs 16 residues. V gave up 1 base and J gave up 7 bases; unmatched junction bases: 8. The CDR3 loop is CASSLGARDRDQPQHF. The CDR3 DNA reads TGTGCCAGCAGTTTAGGTGCGAGGGACAGGGACCAGCCCCAGCATTTT.

This clonotype appeared once. The chain recombines TRBV6-1 with TRBJ2-2, with D unclear. Trimming stripped 7 bases from V and 6 bases from J, with 9 bases between. Germline V gene sequence: CDR1 MNHNS, CDR2 SASEGT. The CDR3 extends over 12 amino acids. The CDR3 sequence: CASNGVAGELFF. CDR3 bases: TGTGCCAGCAATGGGGTTGCCGGGGAGCTGTTTTTT.

This clonotype was seen only a few times. The chain combines TRBV19 with TRBJ2-2; weak D call: TRBD2 (5 bases). V lost 4 bases, J lost 13 bases, and 16 bases lay in between. Germline V gene lookup returns CDR1 LNHDA and CDR2 SQIVND (reference sequence). The CDR3 extends over 13 amino acids. The CDR3 is CASSTPFTAGLFF. In DNA, the CDR3 is TGTGCCAGTAGTACTCCTTTTACCGCGGGGCTGTTTTTT.

This chain connects TRBV9 to TRBJ1-1; possibly TRBD1 for D (5 bases). This CDR3 is 14 amino acids long. V lost 4 bases, J lost 2 bases, and 12 bases lay in between. Germline V gene data show CDR1 as SGDLS and CDR2 as YYNGEE. The CDR3 region has the DNA TGTGCCAGCAGCCTCGGACATATCAACACTGAAGCTTTCTTT. Its translation: CASSLGHINTEAFF.

V gene TRBV6-4 combines with J gene TRBJ2-1; 12 bases agree with TRBD2. V shed 7 bases and J 9 bases; nucleotides not matched to a gene: 16. CDR1 and CDR2 (germline): MRHNA, SNTAGT. CDR3 length: 17 amino acids. CDR3 DNA sequence: TGTGCCAGCAAGCTCCCCACACCTAGCGGGGGGGCCGCTGAGCAGTTCTTC. Encoded protein: CASKLPTPSGGAAEQFF.

This clonotype was recorded a few times. The CDR3 spells CSARDRLRTSMYNEQFF. CDR3 nucleotide sequence: TGCAGTGCTAGAGATCGTCTTCGGACTAGTATGTACAATGAGCAGTTCTTC. V and J are TRBV20-1 and TRBJ2-1, with TRBD2 matching 7 bases. The CDR3 is made up of 17 amino acids. Trimming at V came to 0 bases and at J to 4 bases, leaving 12 bases not matched to a gene. Looked up from germline, CDR1 is DFQATT and CDR2 is SNEGSKA (reference sequence).

There are a few counts of this clonotype. The chain links TRBV20-1 to TRBJ1-2; no clear D. Germline lookup yields CDR1 DFQATT and CDR2 SNEGSKA (reference sequence). This CDR3 contains 12 residues. V was pared by 7 bases and J by 6 bases, with 15 bases between. DNA of the CDR3: TGCAGTGTGGAGGTGGGCAGGCATGGCTACACCTTC. As protein: CSVEVGRHGYTF.

The chain is built from TRBV7-6 and TRBJ1-1; D unresolved. The germline V gene has CDR1 SGHVS and CDR2 FNYEAQ. The CDR3 extends over 14 amino acids. V gave up 2 bases and J gave up 3 bases, with 10 bases separating them. This CDR3 reads CASSLRFGDTEAFF. Written as DNA, the CDR3 is TGTGCCAGCAGCTTAAGGTTTGGTGACACTGAAGCTTTCTTT.

The CDR3 is CASSEARQGSSPLHF. In DNA, the CDR3 is TGTGCCAGCAGTGAAGCGCGTCAGGGATCCTCACCCCTCCACTTT. The rearrangement joins TRBV2 to TRBJ1-6, with a weak D call TRBD1 (5 bases). Germline lookup yields CDR1 SNHLY and CDR2 FYNNEI. V was pared by 0 bases and J by 10 bases, with 13 bases between. The CDR3 is made up of 15 amino acids.

This clonotype was counted a single time. The rearrangement links TRBV6-2 or TRBV6-3 to TRBJ2-1; 8 nucleotides agree with TRBD2. The V and J ends lost 5 bases and 4 bases, in that order; junction bases with no gene match: 13. The CDR3 is 17 amino acids. Germline V gives CDR1 MNHEY, CDR2 SVGEGT. The CDR3 loop reads CASSRKYLRGVYNEQFF. Here the CDR3 DNA reads TGTGCCAGCAGTCGAAAATATTTGCGGGGGGTGTACAATGAGCAGTTCTTC.

This clonotype was observed a handful of times. This rearrangement joins TRBV6-5 to TRBJ1-4; 7 nucleotides match TRBD1. The CDR3 is 17 residues long. V was pared by 2 bases and J by 5 bases, with 11 bases of the junction left unmatched. Looked up from germline, CDR1 is MNHEY and CDR2 is SVGAGI. The CDR3 region has the DNA TGTGCCAGCAGTTACAGCCTTCCGGGACAGCTGAATGAAAAACTGTTTTTT. Residues: CASSYSLPGQLNEKLFF.

The chain employs TRBV9 and TRBJ2-7; 8 bases map to TRBD2. Looked up from germline, CDR1 is SGDLS and CDR2 is YYNGEE. Trimming cost V 3 bases and J 0 bases; bases outside gene matches: 8. This CDR3 is built from 16 residues. The CDR3 loop reads CASSAGGAESSYEQYF. In nucleotides, the CDR3 is TGTGCCAGCAGCGCCGGGGGGGCCGAAAGCTCCTACGAGCAGTACTTC.

This clonotype has only a few counts. The rearrangement joins TRBV11-2 to TRBJ2-3; 9 bases are a match to TRBD2. V was clipped by 5 bases and J by 2 bases; unmatched bases: 8. The CDR3 sequence is 16 residues long. CDR1 and CDR2 from the germline V gene are SGHAT and FQNNGV. The CDR3: CASSPRLAANTDTQYF. Here the CDR3 DNA reads TGTGCCAGCAGCCCTAGACTAGCGGCTAACACAGATACGCAGTATTTT.

In this sample, this clonotype turned up a few times. The CDR3 protein is CASSLLGAGDSEQYF. In nucleotides, the CDR3 is TGTGCCAGCAGTCTTTTAGGAGCGGGAGATAGTGAGCAGTACTTC. This chain joins TRBV12-3 or TRBV12-4 and TRBJ2-7, with 8 bases lining up with TRBD2. Losses at the gene ends were 5 bases for V and 7 bases for J; bases not matched to a gene: 13. The CDR3 is 15 amino acids.

This clonotype showed up just a few times. This chain links TRBV28 with TRBJ2-4; D is unresolved. The V end was cut by 5 bases, the J end by 0 bases, with 14 bases between. Per the germline V gene, CDR1 is MDHEN and CDR2 is SYDVKM. The CDR3 extends over 16 amino acids. The CDR3, as DNA: TGTGCCAGCAGTCCGTGGGTAGTTCTAGCCAAAAACATTCAGTACTTC. Protein: CASSPWVVLAKNIQYF.

The CDR3 loop is CASRVTGNTGELFF. The CDR3 region has the DNA TGTGCCAGCAGGGTAACAGGGAACACCGGGGAGCTGTTTTTT. This chain uses TRBV12-3 or TRBV12-4 with TRBJ2-2, with D possibly being TRBD1 (5 bases). Trimming shortened V by 6 bases and J by 1 base, and 9 bases separated the two germline ends. The CDR3 totals 14 residues.

Ten or more counts support this clonotype. This chain uses TRBV12-3 or TRBV12-4 with TRBJ2-5; no firm D call. The CDR3 covers 11 residues. V lost 3 bases and J 4 bases, leaving 3 bases between the germline ends. CDR3 nucleotide sequence: TGTGCCAGCAGTTTTAGAGAGACCCAGTACTTC. Its translation is CASSFRETQYF.

The J gene is TRBJ2-1, the V gene TRBV20-1, with 7 bases aligning to TRBD2. Trimming cost V 0 bases and J 0 bases; bases outside gene matches: 5. CDR1 and CDR2 from the germline V gene are DFQATT and SNEGSKA (reference sequence). The CDR3 is 16 amino acids. The CDR3 region is CSARDPAGSSYNEQFF. The CDR3 bases are TGCAGTGCTAGAGATCCAGCGGGAAGCTCCTACAATGAGCAGTTCTTC.

This clonotype was seen a handful of times. This sequence joins TRBV28 and TRBJ2-7; 7 bases align to TRBD2. Germline V gives CDR1 MDHEN, CDR2 SYDVKM. V shed 4 bases and J 3 bases; nucleotides not matched to a gene: 6. This CDR3 has 14 amino acids. CDR3 DNA: TGTGCCAGCAGTTCGGGAGGTGTCCGCTACGAGCAGTACTTC. Protein product: CASSSGGVRYEQYF.

This clonotype was found a few times. The gene calls are TRBV24-1 and TRBJ2-7; D is perhaps TRBD1 or TRBD2 (5 bases each). Trimming cost V 9 bases and J 3 bases, with 17 bases left between them. The CDR3 runs to 14 residues. Germline V gene data show CDR1 as KGHDR and CDR2 as SFDVKD. The CDR3 spells CATPRGSRGYEQYF. The DNA of the CDR3 is TGTGCCACCCCACGAGGGTCGAGGGGCTACGAGCAGTACTTC.

The chain combines TRBV20-1 with TRBJ1-6; D is unclear. V dropped 1 base and J dropped 9 bases, with 10 bases sitting between them. Germline CDR1 reads DFQATT; CDR2 reads SNEGSKA (reference sequence). The CDR3 is 13 residues long. CDR3 in amino acids: CSARGQLGSPLHF. The CDR3 nucleotides read TGCAGTGCTAGAGGCCAGTTAGGTTCACCCCTCCACTTT.

This rearrangement joins TRBV6-1 to TRBJ2-5, with 7 bases fitting TRBD2. V gave up 6 bases and J gave up 1 base; unmatched junction bases: 11. The CDR3 has 16 amino acids. Germline V gives CDR1 MNHNS, CDR2 SASEGT. The CDR3 sequence is CASSHGGGKIQETQYF. The CDR3 DNA follows: TGTGCCAGCAGCCATGGGGGGGGGAAGATCCAAGAGACCCAGTACTTC.